This T cell receptor beta chain was documented in a study of T cell responses to AZD1222 COVID-19 vaccine. Repertoires were generated with immunoSEQ multiplex PCR, while TCRdb's copy carries only in-frame clones and drops some. The sample records 160,000 or so clones, about 90% being singletons. The CDR3 runs 12 residues. Germline V gene sequence: CDR1 LGHNA, CDR2 YSLEER. After removal of 3 bases from V and 10 bases from J, the junction contained 5 bases not matched to a gene. This clonotype originated in an adult in good health. The rearrangement uses TRBV4-3 and TRBJ1-1; TRBD1 aligns across 7 bases. The starting material was peripheral blood, obtained on day 0 of AZD1222 vaccination. CDR3 DNA sequence: TGCGCCAGCAGCCATCGGACAGGAGTAGCTTTCTTT. Its protein is CASSHRTGVAFF.